A single sample gave rise to the 19 T cell receptor beta chains below, sequenced in a study of radiation and T cells in renal cell carcinoma. The treatment denotes: 15 Gy SBRT to primary tumor, nephrectomy 4 weeks later. TCRdb keeps only in-frame clones here, not all; method: immunoSEQ multiplex PCR. The sample gives 20,000 or so clones, more than 40% of which show up once; under 20% is in the top ten. Sequences were derived from tumor tissue, sampled from a patient whose treatment included radiotherapy and nephrectomy. These receptors all come from a woman aged 50 to 65 with renal cell carcinoma.

This clone was seen a single time. This chain connects TRBV7-6 to TRBJ1-1, with a possible D match to TRBD1 (6 bases). The CDR3 loop spans 14 amino acids. Trimming left V 7 bases short and J 3 bases short, with 15 bases between. Germline CDR1 reads SGHVS; CDR2 reads FNYEAQ. This CDR3 reads CASTPGQSHTEAFF. The CDR3 DNA follows: TGTGCCAGCACCCCCGGACAGTCTCACACTGAAGCTTTCTTT.

The chain is built from TRBV7-9 and TRBJ1-2; 8 bases agree with TRBD1. The germline CDR1 and CDR2 sequences are SEHNR and FQNEAQ (reference sequence). Trimming at V came to 2 bases and at J to 6 bases, leaving 8 bases not matched to a gene. This CDR3 contains 15 residues. In nucleotides, the CDR3 is TGTGCCAGCAGCTTATTCGTCGGACAGGGCGATGGCTACACCTTC. This codes for CASSLFVGQGDGYTF.

This clone was seen more than once but under ten times. The chain carries TRBV7-9 and TRBJ1-2; D unclear. The V end lost 0 bases, the J end lost 3 bases, and 11 bases lay between the germline ends. CDR1 is SEHNR and CDR2 is FQNEAQ in the germline V gene (reference sequence). There are 15 residues in the CDR3. The CDR3 DNA is TGTGCCAGCAGCTTAGCGCCCGGGGAGTACTATGGCTACACCTTC. It is translated as CASSLAPGEYYGYTF. The complete variable domain, with remaining parts taken from reference TRBV7-9 and TRBJ1-2, reads DTGVSQNPRHKITKRGQNVTFRCDPISEHNRLYWYRQTLGQGPEFLTYFQNEAQLEKSRLLSDRFSAERPKGSFSTLEIQRTEQGDSAMYLCASSLAPGEYYGYTFGSGTRLTVV.

This chain uses TRBV2 with TRBJ1-3; unclear D gene. Trimming stripped 4 bases from V and 4 bases from J, with 8 bases between. The germline CDR1 and CDR2 sequences are SNHLY and FYNNEI. The CDR3 covers 13 residues. CDR3 nucleotides: TGTGCCAGCAGTGCTGAGTCGGGAAACACCATATATTTT. Its protein product is CASSAESGNTIYF. The full variable domain, completed using reference TRBV2 and TRBJ1-3, is EPEVTQTPSHQVTQMGQEVILRCVPISNHLYFYWYRQILGQKVEFLVSFYNNEISEKSEIFDDQFSVERPDGSNFTLKIRSTKLEDSAMYFCASSAESGNTIYFGEGSWLTVV.

The J gene is TRBJ2-5, the V gene TRBV14; 11 nucleotides match TRBD2. CDR1 and CDR2 (germline): SGHDN, FVKESK. Unmatched junction bases numbered 6, after V lost 5 bases and J lost 4 bases. The CDR3 has 15 amino acids. CDR3 amino acids: CASSMLAGGPETQYF. DNA for the CDR3: TGTGCCAGCAGCATGTTAGCGGGGGGGCCAGAGACCCAGTACTTC.

The genes are TRBV10-2 and TRBJ2-7, with 9 bases that match TRBD1. Germline V gene lookup returns CDR1 WSHSY and CDR2 SAAADI. After removal of 7 bases from V and 3 bases from J, the junction contained 10 bases not matched to a gene. The CDR3 consists of 15 residues. In nucleotides, the CDR3 is TGCGCCAGCACCTCACCCGGGACAGGGTTCTACGAGCAGTACTTC. It is translated as CASTSPGTGFYEQYF.

This clone was detected only a few times. J is TRBJ2-5 and V is TRBV10-3, with a tentative D call TRBD2 (5 bases). The germline CDR1 and CDR2 sequences are ENHRY and SYGVKD. V was clipped by 0 bases and J by 5 bases, with 16 bases between them. This CDR3 has 16 residues. Here the CDR3 reads CAISESGADPRETQYF. The CDR3 coding sequence is TGTGCCATCAGTGAGTCGGGAGCGGACCCCCGGGAGACCCAGTACTTC.

This clone has at least ten counts. This chain joins TRBV19 and TRBJ1-5; 10 positions match TRBD1. CDR1 is LNHDA and CDR2 is SQIVND in the germline V gene (reference sequence). V gave up 3 bases and J gave up 15 bases; unmatched junction bases: 8. The CDR3 is 13 residues long. CDR3 sequence: CASSIGTGATRHF. CDR3 sequence (DNA): TGTGCCAGTAGTATCGGGACAGGGGCCACCCGGCATTTT.

This clone was recorded at least ten times. For the CDR3, the DNA is TGCAGTGCTGCCTCCGAGACCCAGTACTTC. Amino acids: CSAASETQYF. The chain joins TRBV20-1 to TRBJ2-5; no definite D call. CDR3 length: 10 residues. Germline V gene lookup returns CDR1 DFQATT and CDR2 SNEGSKA (reference sequence). V was clipped by 5 bases and J by 5 bases, with 6 bases between them.

The chain couples TRBV20-1 to TRBJ1-2, with D unresolved. Germline V gene sequence: CDR1 DFQATT, CDR2 SNEGSKA (reference sequence). V shed 4 bases and J shed 6 bases, with 9 bases lying between them. This CDR3 comprises 11 residues. CDR3 nucleotide sequence: TGCAGTGCTAAGCGGGTGGATGGCTACACCTTC. Encoded protein: CSAKRVDGYTF.

This clone was found many times. This rearrangement joins TRBV29-1 to TRBJ1-2, with D tentatively TRBD1 (6 bases). Germline-derived CDR1 and CDR2 are SQVTM and ANQGSEA. This CDR3 is 13 amino acids long. V was trimmed by 0 bases and J by 6 bases, leaving 11 bases between them. DNA of the CDR3: TGCAGCGTTGAAGATCTTGGGGGCGATGGCTACACCTTC. This sequence encodes CSVEDLGGDGYTF.

This clone has just one count. V gene TRBV6-1 combines with J gene TRBJ2-7; D is uncertain. Looked up from germline, CDR1 is MNHNS and CDR2 is SASEGT. The CDR3 totals 14 residues. V was clipped by 4 bases and J by 2 bases, with 12 bases between them. The DNA of the CDR3 is TGTGCCAGCAGTGGACTTTCTTTCCCCTACGAGCAGTACTTC. It translates to CASSGLSFPYEQYF.

This clone was seen repeatedly, ten times or more. The V call is TRBV7-9, the J call TRBJ2-5; 11 bases are shared with TRBD2. The CDR3 runs to 16 residues. The V gene end was trimmed by 3 bases and the J gene end by 5 bases; junction bases not matched to a gene: 8. CDR1 is SEHNR, CDR2 FQNEAQ, per germline (reference sequence). CDR3 sequence: CASSLGTSGGWETQYF. In nucleotides, the CDR3 is TGTGCCAGCAGCTTGGGTACTAGCGGGGGCTGGGAGACCCAGTACTTC. The full variable domain, its missing parts supplied by reference TRBV7-9 and TRBJ2-5, is DTGVSQNPRHKITKRGQNVTFRCDPISEHNRLYWYRQTLGQGPEFLTYFQNEAQLEKSRLLSDRFSAERPKGSFSTLEIQRTEQGDSAMYLCASSLGTSGGWETQYFGPGTRLLVL.

J is TRBJ1-2 and V is TRBV2, with D possibly matching TRBD1 (5 bases). Trimming shortened V by 4 bases and J by 4 bases, and 16 bases separated the two germline ends. This CDR3 spans 15 amino acids. CDR1 is SNHLY and CDR2 is FYNNEI in the germline V gene. In DNA, the CDR3 is TGTGCCAGCAGTGTTGGGGGGGTCCCGCTCTATGGCTACACCTTC. Protein: CASSVGGVPLYGYTF. Combining the CDR3 with reference TRBV2 and TRBJ1-2 gives the whole variable domain EPEVTQTPSHQVTQMGQEVILRCVPISNHLYFYWYRQILGQKVEFLVSFYNNEISEKSEIFDDQFSVERPDGSNFTLKIRSTKLEDSAMYFCASSVGGVPLYGYTFGSGTRLTVV.

The rearrangement joins TRBV29-1 to TRBJ2-7; D might be TRBD2 (7 bases). The germline CDR1 and CDR2 sequences are SQVTM and ANQGSEA. The CDR3 covers 13 residues. The germline V and J ends were trimmed by 6 bases and 2 bases, with 14 bases remaining between them. The CDR3 sequence is CSVRGGFAYEQYF. The CDR3 DNA reads TGCAGCGTGAGGGGGGGATTCGCCTACGAGCAGTACTTC.

This clone was counted a few times. This rearrangement joins TRBV5-1 to TRBJ2-7; 10 bases fit TRBD1. The CDR3 consists of 16 residues. V was pared by 4 bases and J by 5 bases, with 12 bases of the junction left unmatched. CDR1 is SGHRS and CDR2 is YFSETQ in the germline V gene. CDR3 sequence: CASSLIPGQGFDEQYF. CDR3 nucleotide sequence: TGCGCCAGCAGCCTCATCCCGGGACAGGGGTTCGACGAGCAGTACTTC.

The rearrangement uses TRBV5-1 and TRBJ2-1, with 11 bases lining up with TRBD2. Germline CDR1 reads SGHRS; CDR2 reads YFSETQ. This CDR3 has 14 amino acids. The ends lost 1 base at V and 8 bases at J; junction bases unmatched: 2. In nucleotides, the CDR3 is TGCGCCAGCAGCTTGACTAGCGGGGGTTATGAGCAGTTCTTC. It is translated as CASSLTSGGYEQFF.

The V gene is TRBV20-1, the J gene TRBJ1-1; tentatively, D is TRBD1 (5 bases). Germline lookup yields CDR1 DFQATT and CDR2 SNEGSKA (reference sequence). The CDR3 is made up of 11 amino acids. The ends were cut back, 2 bases at V and 6 bases at J, with 7 bases in the middle. Written as DNA, the CDR3 is TGCAGTGCTAGATCAGGGCCTGAAGCTTTCTTT. Translated, it gives CSARSGPEAFF.

The chain is built from TRBV10-3 and TRBJ1-1; 8 bases are a match to TRBD1. V trimming: 1 base; J trimming: 3 bases; junction bases outside the gene matches: 1. CDR3 length: 14 amino acids. CDR1 is ENHRY and CDR2 is SYGVKD in the germline V gene. The CDR3 DNA is TGTGCCATCAGTGAGTACAGGGGGGACACTGAAGCTTTCTTT. Translated, it gives CAISEYRGDTEAFF.